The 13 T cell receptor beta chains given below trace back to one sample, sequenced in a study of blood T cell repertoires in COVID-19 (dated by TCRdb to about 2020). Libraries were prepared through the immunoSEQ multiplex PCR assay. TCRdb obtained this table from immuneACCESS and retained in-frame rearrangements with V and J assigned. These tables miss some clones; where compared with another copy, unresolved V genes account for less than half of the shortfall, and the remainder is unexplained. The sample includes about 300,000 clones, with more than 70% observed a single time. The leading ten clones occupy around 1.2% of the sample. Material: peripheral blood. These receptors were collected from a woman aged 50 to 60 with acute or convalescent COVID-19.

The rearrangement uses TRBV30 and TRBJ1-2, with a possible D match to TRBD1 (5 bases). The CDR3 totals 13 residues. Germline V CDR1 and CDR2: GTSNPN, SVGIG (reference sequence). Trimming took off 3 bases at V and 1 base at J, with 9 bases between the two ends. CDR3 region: CAWSPGFNYGYTF. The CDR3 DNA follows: TGTGCCTGGAGCCCAGGGTTTAACTATGGCTACACCTTC.

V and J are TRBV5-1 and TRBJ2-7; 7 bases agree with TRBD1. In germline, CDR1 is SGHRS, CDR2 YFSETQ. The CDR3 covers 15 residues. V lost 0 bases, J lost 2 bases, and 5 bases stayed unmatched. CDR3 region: CASSLATGVAYEQYF. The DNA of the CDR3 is TGCGCCAGCAGCTTGGCCACAGGGGTTGCCTACGAGCAGTACTTC.

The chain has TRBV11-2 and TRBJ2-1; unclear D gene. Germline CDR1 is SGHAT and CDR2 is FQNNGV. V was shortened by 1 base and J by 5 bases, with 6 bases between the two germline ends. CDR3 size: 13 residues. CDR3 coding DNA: TGTGCCAGCAGCTTAGGACGGGACAATGAGCAGTTCTTC. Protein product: CASSLGRDNEQFF. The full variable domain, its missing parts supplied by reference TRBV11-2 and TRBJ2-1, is EAGVAQSPRYKIIEKRQSVAFWCNPISGHATLYWYQQILGQGPKLLIQFQNNGVVDDSQLPKDRFSAERLKGVDSTLKIQPAKLEDSAVYLCASSLGRDNEQFFGPGTRLTVL.

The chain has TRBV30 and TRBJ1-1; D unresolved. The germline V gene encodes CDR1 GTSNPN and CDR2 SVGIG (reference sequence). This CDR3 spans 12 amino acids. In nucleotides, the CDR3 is TGTGCTCGGGCCGGAGGGAACACTGAAGCTTTCTTT. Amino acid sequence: CARAGGNTEAFF.

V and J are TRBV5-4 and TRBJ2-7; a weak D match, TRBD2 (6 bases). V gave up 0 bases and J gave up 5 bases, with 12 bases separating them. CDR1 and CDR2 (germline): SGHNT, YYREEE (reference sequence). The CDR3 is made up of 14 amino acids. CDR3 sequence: CASSLGGETHEQYF. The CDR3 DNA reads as TGTGCCAGCAGCTTGGGGGGGGAGACCCACGAGCAGTACTTC.

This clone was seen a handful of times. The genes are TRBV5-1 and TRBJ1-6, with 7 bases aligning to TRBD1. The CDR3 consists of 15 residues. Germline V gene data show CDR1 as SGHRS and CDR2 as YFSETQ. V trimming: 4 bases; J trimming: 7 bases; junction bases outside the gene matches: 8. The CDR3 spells CASSLDRVGNSPLHF. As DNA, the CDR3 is TGCGCCAGCAGCCTAGACAGGGTAGGCAATTCACCCCTCCACTTT.

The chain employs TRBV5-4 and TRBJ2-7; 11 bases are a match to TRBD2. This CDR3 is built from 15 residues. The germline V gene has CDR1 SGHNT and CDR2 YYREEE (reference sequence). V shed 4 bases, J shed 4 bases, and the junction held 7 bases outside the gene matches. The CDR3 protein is CASSDPTSGAYEQYV. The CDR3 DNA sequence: TGTGCCAGCAGCGACCCGACTAGCGGGGCTTACGAGCAGTACGTC.

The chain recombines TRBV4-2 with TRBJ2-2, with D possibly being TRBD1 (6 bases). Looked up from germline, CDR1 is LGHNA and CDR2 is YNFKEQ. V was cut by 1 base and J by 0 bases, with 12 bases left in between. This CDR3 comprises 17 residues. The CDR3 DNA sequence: TGTGCCAGCAGCCAAGGCGCCGGGACAACGAACACCGGGGAGCTGTTTTTT. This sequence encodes CASSQGAGTTNTGELFF.

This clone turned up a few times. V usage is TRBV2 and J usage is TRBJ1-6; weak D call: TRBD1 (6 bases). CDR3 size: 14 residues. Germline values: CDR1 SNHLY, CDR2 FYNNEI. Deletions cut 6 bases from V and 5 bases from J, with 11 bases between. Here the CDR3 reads CASRTGVDNSPLHF. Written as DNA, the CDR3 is TGTGCCAGCAGGACAGGAGTAGATAATTCACCCCTCCACTTT.

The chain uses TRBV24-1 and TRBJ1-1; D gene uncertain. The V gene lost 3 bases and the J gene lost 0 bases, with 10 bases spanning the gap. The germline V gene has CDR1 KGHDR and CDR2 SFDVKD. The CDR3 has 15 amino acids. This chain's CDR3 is CATSDPGSMNTEAFF. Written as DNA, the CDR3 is TGTGCCACCAGTGATCCCGGGTCCATGAACACTGAAGCTTTCTTT.

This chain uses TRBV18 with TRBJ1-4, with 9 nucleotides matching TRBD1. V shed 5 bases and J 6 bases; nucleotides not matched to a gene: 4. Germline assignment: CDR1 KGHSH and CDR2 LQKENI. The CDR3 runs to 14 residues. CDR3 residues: CASSSRTGDEKLFF. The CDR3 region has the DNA TGTGCCAGCTCAAGCAGGACAGGGGATGAAAAACTGTTTTTT. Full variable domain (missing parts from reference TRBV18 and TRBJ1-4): NAGVMQNPRHLVRRRGQEARLRCSPMKGHSHVYWYRQLPEEGLKFMVYLQKENIIDESGMPKERFSAEFPKEGPSILRIQQVVRGDSAAYFCASSSRTGDEKLFFGSGTQLSVL.

CDR3 in amino acids: CASSFPTGQNEKLFF. The CDR3, as DNA: TGTGCCAGCAGTTTCCCGACAGGCCAGAATGAAAAACTGTTTTTT. This chain uses TRBV6-6 with TRBJ1-4; TRBD1 might be the D (6 bases). Germline V lookup: CDR1 MNHNY, CDR2 SVGAGI (reference sequence). This CDR3 comprises 15 residues. V was shortened by 4 bases and J by 5 bases, with 14 bases between the two germline ends.

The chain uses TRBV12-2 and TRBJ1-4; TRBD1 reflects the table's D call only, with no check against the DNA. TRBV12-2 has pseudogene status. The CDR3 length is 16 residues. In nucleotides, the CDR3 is TGTGCAAGTCGCTTAGTCGCGGGACAGGGAAGCGAAAAACTGTTTTTT. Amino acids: CASRLVAGQGSEKLFF.